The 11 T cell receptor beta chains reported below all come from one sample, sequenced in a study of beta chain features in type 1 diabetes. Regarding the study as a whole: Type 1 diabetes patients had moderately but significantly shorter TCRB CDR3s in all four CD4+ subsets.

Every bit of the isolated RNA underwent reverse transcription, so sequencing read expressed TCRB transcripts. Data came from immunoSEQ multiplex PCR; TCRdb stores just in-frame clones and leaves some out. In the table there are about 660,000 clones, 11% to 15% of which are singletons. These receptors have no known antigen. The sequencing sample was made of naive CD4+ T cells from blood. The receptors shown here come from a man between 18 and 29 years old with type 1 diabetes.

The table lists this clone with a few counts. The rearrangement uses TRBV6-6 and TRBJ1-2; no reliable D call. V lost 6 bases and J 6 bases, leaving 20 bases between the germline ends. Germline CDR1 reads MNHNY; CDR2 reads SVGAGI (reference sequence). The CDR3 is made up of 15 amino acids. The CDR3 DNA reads TGTGCCAGCAGAACAATCCCTTCCCTATCGGATGGCTACACCTTC. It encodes CASRTIPSLSDGYTF.

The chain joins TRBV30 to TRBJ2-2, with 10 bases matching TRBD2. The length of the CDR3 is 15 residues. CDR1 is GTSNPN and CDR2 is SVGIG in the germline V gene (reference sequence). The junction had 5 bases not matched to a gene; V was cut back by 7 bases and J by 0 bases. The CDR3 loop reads CASPGLAANTGELFF. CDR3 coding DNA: TGTGCCTCCCCCGGACTAGCGGCGAACACCGGGGAGCTGTTTTTT. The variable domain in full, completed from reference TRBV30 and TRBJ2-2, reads SQTIHQWPATLVQPVGSPLSLECTVEGTSNPNLYWYRQAAGRGLQLLFYSVGIGQISSEVPQNLSASRPQDRQFILSSKKLLLSDSGFYLCASPGLAANTGELFFGEGSRLTVL.

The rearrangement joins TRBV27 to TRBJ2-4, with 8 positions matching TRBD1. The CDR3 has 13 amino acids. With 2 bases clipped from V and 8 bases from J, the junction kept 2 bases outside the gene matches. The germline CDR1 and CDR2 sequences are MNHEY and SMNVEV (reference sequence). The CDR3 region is CASSLQGADIQYF. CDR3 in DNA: TGTGCCAGCAGTTTACAGGGGGCGGACATTCAGTACTTC.

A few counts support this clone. CDR3 amino acids: CSVGRVNYGYTF. CDR3 DNA sequence: TGCAGCGTTGGCCGGGTCAACTATGGCTACACCTTC. The chain is built from TRBV29-1 and TRBJ1-2; D remains ambiguous. V was shortened by 4 bases and J by 2 bases, with 8 bases between the two germline ends. Looked up from germline, CDR1 is SQVTM and CDR2 is ANQGSEA. This CDR3 is built from 12 residues.

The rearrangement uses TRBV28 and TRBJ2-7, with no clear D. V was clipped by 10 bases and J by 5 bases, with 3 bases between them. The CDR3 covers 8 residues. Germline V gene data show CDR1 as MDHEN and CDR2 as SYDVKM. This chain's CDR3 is CATHEQYF. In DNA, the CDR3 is TGTGCCACTCACGAGCAGTACTTC.

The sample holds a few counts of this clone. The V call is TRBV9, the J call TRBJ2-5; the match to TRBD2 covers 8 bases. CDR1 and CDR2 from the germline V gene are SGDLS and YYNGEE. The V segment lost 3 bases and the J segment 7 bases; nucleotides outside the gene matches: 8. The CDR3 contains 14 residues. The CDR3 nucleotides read TGTGCCAGCAGCGCCACGGGGGGGCCGGGGACCCAGTACTTC. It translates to CASSATGGPGTQYF.

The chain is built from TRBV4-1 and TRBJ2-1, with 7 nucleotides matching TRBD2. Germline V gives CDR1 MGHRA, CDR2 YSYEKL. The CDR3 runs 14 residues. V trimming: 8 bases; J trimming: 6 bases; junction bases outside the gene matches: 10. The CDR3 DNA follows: TGCGCCAGCCGGGAGACGGGGGGTCCCAATGAGCAGTTCTTC. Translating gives CASRETGGPNEQFF.

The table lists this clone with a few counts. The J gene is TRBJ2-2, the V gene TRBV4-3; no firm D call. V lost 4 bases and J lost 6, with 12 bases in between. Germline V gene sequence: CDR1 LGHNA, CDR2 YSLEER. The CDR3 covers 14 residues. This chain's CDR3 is CASSRETLAGELFF. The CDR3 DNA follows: TGCGCCAGCAGCCGAGAGACATTGGCCGGGGAGCTGTTTTTT.

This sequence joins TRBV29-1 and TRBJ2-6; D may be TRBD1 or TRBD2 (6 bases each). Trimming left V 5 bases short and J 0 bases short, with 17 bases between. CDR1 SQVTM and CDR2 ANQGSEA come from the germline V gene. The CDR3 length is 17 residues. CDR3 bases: TGCAGCGTTCTATACCGGGGGACACGCTCTGGGGCCAACGTCCTGACTTTC. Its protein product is CSVLYRGTRSGANVLTF.

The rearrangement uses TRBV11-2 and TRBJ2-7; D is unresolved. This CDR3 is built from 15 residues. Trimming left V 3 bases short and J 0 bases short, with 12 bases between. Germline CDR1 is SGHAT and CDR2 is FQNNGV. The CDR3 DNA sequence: TGTGCCAGCAGCTTCGGGCTCTTTGACTCCTACGAGCAGTACTTC. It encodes CASSFGLFDSYEQYF. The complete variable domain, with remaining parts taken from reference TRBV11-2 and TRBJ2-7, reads EAGVAQSPRYKIIEKRQSVAFWCNPISGHATLYWYQQILGQGPKLLIQFQNNGVVDDSQLPKDRFSAERLKGVDSTLKIQPAKLEDSAVYLCASSFGLFDSYEQYFGPGTRLTVT.

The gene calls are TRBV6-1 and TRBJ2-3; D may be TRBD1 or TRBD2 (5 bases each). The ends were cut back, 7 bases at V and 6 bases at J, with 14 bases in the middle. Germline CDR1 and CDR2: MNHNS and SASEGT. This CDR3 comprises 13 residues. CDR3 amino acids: CASTQRDGDTQYF. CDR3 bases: TGTGCCAGCACACAAAGGGACGGTGATACGCAGTATTTT.